These 27 T cell receptor beta chains came from one sample sequenced in a study of blood T cell repertoires in COVID-19. Clones were sequenced by immunoSEQ multiplex PCR, and TCRdb holds only the in-frame ones, with some missing. The data show roughly 82,000 clones, with 82% seen just once and around 9.3% held by the top ten. The specimen was peripheral blood. These receptors came from a man in his 60s with acute or convalescent COVID-19.

The rearrangement joins TRBV3-1 (or the pseudogene TRBV3-2) to TRBJ1-6; unclear D gene. CDR3 length: 17 residues. The V gene lost 0 bases and the J gene lost 0 bases, with 9 bases spanning the gap. CDR1 is LGHDT, CDR2 YNNKEL, per germline (reference sequence). CDR3 loop: CASSQDLGSSYNSPLHF. The CDR3 region has the DNA TGTGCCAGCAGCCAAGATTTGGGGAGCTCCTATAATTCACCCCTCCACTTT.

The rearrangement uses TRBV11-1 and TRBJ2-1; D may be TRBD2 (7 bases). CDR1 and CDR2 (germline): SGHAT, FQDESV (reference sequence). Trimming left V 3 bases short and J 8 bases short, with 14 bases between. CDR3 length equals 14 residues. The CDR3 loop reads CASSLGGRIDEQFF. The DNA for the CDR3 is TGTGCCAGCAGCTTGGGGGGGCGAATCGATGAGCAGTTCTTC. The full variable domain, in which reference TRBV11-1 and TRBJ2-1 provide the parts outside the CDR3, is EAEVAQSPRYKITEKSQAVAFWCDPISGHATLYWYRQILGQGPELLVQFQDESVVDDSQLPKDRFSAERLKGVDSTLKIQPAELGDSAMYLCASSLGGRIDEQFFGPGTRLTVL.

This clone was counted a few times. This chain's CDR3 is CASSALDRVRDTEAFF. Here the CDR3 DNA reads TGTGCCAGCAGCGCGCTCGACAGGGTACGGGACACTGAAGCTTTCTTT. V and J are TRBV9 and TRBJ1-1; TRBD1 matches at 7 bases. The CDR3 is 16 residues long. CDR1 is SGDLS, CDR2 YYNGEE, per germline. After removal of 3 bases from V and 3 bases from J, the junction contained 11 bases not matched to a gene. The entire variable domain, with the rest obtained from reference TRBV9 and TRBJ1-1, is as follows: DSGVTQTPKHLITATGQRVTLRCSPRSGDLSVYWYQQSLDQGLQFLIQYYNGEERAKGNILERFSAQQFPDLHSELNLSSLELGDSALYFCASSALDRVRDTEAFFGQGTRLTVV.

The chain joins TRBV7-2 to TRBJ1-5; D might be TRBD1 (5 bases). This CDR3 is 15 amino acids long. With 1 base removed from V and 3 bases from J, the gap between germline ends came to 10 bases. CDR1 and CDR2 (germline): SGHTA, FQGNSA. The CDR3 sequence: CASSLVGGSNQPQHF. The CDR3 nucleotides read TGTGCCAGCAGCTTAGTCGGGGGTTCCAATCAGCCCCAGCATTTT.

The chain is built from TRBV19 and TRBJ1-1; TRBD1 agrees at 7 bases. V shed 8 bases, J shed 1 base, and the junction held 10 bases outside the gene matches. Germline CDR1 and CDR2: LNHDA and SQIVND (reference sequence). The CDR3 extends over 15 amino acids. The CDR3 DNA follows: TGTGCCAGTGCTTTTGGAGGGACAGCGAACACTGAAGCTTTCTTT. As protein: CASAFGGTANTEAFF.

This rearrangement joins TRBV19 to TRBJ2-7; 7 nucleotides match TRBD1. The germline CDR1 and CDR2 sequences are LNHDA and SQIVND (reference sequence). Trimming at V came to 5 bases and at J to 4 bases, leaving 8 bases not matched to a gene. The CDR3 loop spans 14 amino acids. CDR3 DNA sequence: TGTGCCAGTAGTGACAGGGCCGGGTCGTACGAGCAGTACTTC. Protein: CASSDRAGSYEQYF.

The chain couples TRBV5-1 to TRBJ2-5; no firm D call. V was clipped by 3 bases and J by 5 bases, with 14 bases between them. Germline assignment: CDR1 SGHRS and CDR2 YFSETQ. The CDR3 length is 14 residues. The CDR3 protein is CASSSTGSRETQYF. The CDR3 DNA sequence: TGCGCCAGCAGCTCCACCGGGTCTCGGGAGACCCAGTACTTC.

V usage is TRBV7-2 and J usage is TRBJ1-1; no firm D call. V lost 4 bases and J 1 base, leaving 16 bases between the germline ends. The CDR3 totals 16 residues. Germline V gene data show CDR1 as SGHTA and CDR2 as FQGNSA. CDR3 amino acids: CASSSRQRTSNTEAFF. Written as DNA, the CDR3 is TGTGCCAGCAGCTCACGCCAACGCACTTCGAACACTGAAGCTTTCTTT.

The V and J genes are TRBV6-5 and TRBJ1-6; D gene uncertain. CDR1 is MNHEY and CDR2 is SVGAGI in the germline V gene. CDR3 length: 13 amino acids. V was trimmed by 7 bases and J by 10 bases, leaving 14 bases between them. The CDR3 coding sequence is TGTGCCAGCACCCGGAGGGAGAGATCACCCCTCCACTTT. Translated: CASTRRERSPLHF.

V and J are TRBV27 and TRBJ1-3, with TRBD1 matching 8 bases. CDR1 and CDR2 from the germline V gene are MNHEY and SMNVEV (reference sequence). Trimming cost V 2 bases and J 3 bases; bases outside gene matches: 3. This CDR3 contains 15 residues. As DNA, the CDR3 is TGTGCCAGCAGTTTAAGACAGGGGTATGGAAACACCATATATTTT. Translated: CASSLRQGYGNTIYF.

The J gene is TRBJ2-1, the V gene TRBV6-2 or TRBV6-3, with 12 bases that match TRBD2. Losses at the gene ends were 0 bases for V and 3 bases for J; bases not matched to a gene: 6. Germline values: CDR1 MNHEY, CDR2 SVGEGT. CDR3 size: 18 residues. The CDR3 DNA sequence: TGTGCCAGCAGTTACTCAGGGCTAGCGGGAGGGTTCTACAATGAGCAGTTCTTC. This codes for CASSYSGLAGGFYNEQFF.

The chain is built from TRBV6-1 and TRBJ2-3, with D tentatively TRBD1 (6 bases). Trimming left V 6 bases short and J 4 bases short, with 14 bases between. The germline gives CDR1 MNHNS, CDR2 SASEGT. The CDR3 contains 14 residues. The CDR3 DNA reads TGTGCCAGCAGACAGGGAATGGATTCAGATACGCAGTATTTT. Encoded protein: CASRQGMDSDTQYF.

In its sample, this clone was seen once. The V and J genes are TRBV6-1 and TRBJ1-4; 11 bases match TRBD1. V was pared by 2 bases and J by 7 bases, with 3 bases of the junction left unmatched. Looked up from germline, CDR1 is MNHNS and CDR2 is SASEGT. The CDR3 loop spans 15 amino acids. CDR3 bases: TGTGCCAGCAGTGAATTTGGGACAGGGGGTGAAAAACTGTTTTTT. Encoded protein: CASSEFGTGGEKLFF.

The rearrangement joins TRBV6-5 to TRBJ2-3, with TRBD2 as a possible D gene (5 bases). Trimming left V 4 bases short and J 4 bases short, with 15 bases between. This CDR3 is 15 amino acids long. CDR1 is MNHEY, CDR2 SVGAGI, per germline. CDR3 sequence (DNA): TGTGCCAGCAGTTCCCGGTCTCCGCGGGCAGATACGCAGTATTTT. Translation gives CASSSRSPRADTQYF.

The rearrangement links TRBV18 to TRBJ2-7, with 8 bases matching TRBD1. V dropped 6 bases and J dropped 4; count of bases not matched to a gene: 11. The germline V gene has CDR1 KGHSH and CDR2 LQKENI. The CDR3 runs 15 residues. The CDR3 spells CASSTGRDRLYEQYF. CDR3 nucleotide sequence: TGTGCCAGCTCGACGGGCCGGGACAGGCTATACGAGCAGTACTTC.

The chain couples TRBV5-1 to TRBJ2-5; 13 nucleotides agree with TRBD2. V gave up 3 bases and J gave up 4 bases; unmatched junction bases: 6. Germline V CDR1 and CDR2: SGHRS, YFSETQ. The CDR3 has 16 residues. CDR3 coding DNA: TGCGCCAGCAGCTCCACTAGCGGGAGGGCGGGAGAGACCCAGTACTTC. Residues: CASSSTSGRAGETQYF.

The gene calls are TRBV29-1 and TRBJ1-1; no clear D gene. Germline CDR1 SQVTM, CDR2 ANQGSEA. The CDR3 has 13 amino acids. V lost 6 bases to trimming and J lost 0 bases, with 11 bases between them. Here the CDR3 DNA reads TGCAGCGTCGCTATACTGTTGAACACTGAAGCTTTCTTT. Translated: CSVAILLNTEAFF.

In this sample, this clone turned up once. The chain couples TRBV2 to TRBJ1-2; D unresolved. This CDR3 contains 14 residues. Germline V CDR1 and CDR2: SNHLY, FYNNEI. Trimming stripped 7 bases from V and 4 bases from J, with 16 bases between. The CDR3 coding sequence is TGTGCCAGCACAGAGCAGGTCGGGATCTATGGCTACACCTTC. It yields the protein CASTEQVGIYGYTF.

This chain uses TRBV11-3 with TRBJ2-5; D might be TRBD2 (7 bases). CDR1 and CDR2 (germline): SGHNT, YENEEA. Trimming cost V 2 bases and J 4 bases, with 8 bases left between them. CDR3 length: 13 residues. The CDR3 region is CASSLRGGETQYF. The CDR3 DNA sequence: TGTGCCAGCAGCTTAAGGGGGGGAGAGACCCAGTACTTC.

This chain connects TRBV28 to TRBJ1-4; D is unclear. The CDR3 totals 14 residues. Germline CDR1 MDHEN, CDR2 SYDVKM. The V end lost 8 bases, the J end lost 0 bases, and 10 bases lay between the germline ends. The CDR3 reads CASGGRATNEKLFF. The CDR3 DNA reads TGTGCCAGCGGTGGGCGCGCAACTAATGAAAAACTGTTTTTT.

The CDR3 here is CASSLLQGDNSPLHF. In DNA, the CDR3 is TGTGCCAGCAGCTTGTTACAGGGAGATAATTCACCCCTCCACTTT. The V gene is TRBV7-9, the J gene TRBJ1-6; D perhaps matches TRBD1 (6 bases). Trimming cost V 3 bases and J 5 bases, with 11 bases left between them. CDR1 is SEHNR, CDR2 FQNEAQ, per germline (reference sequence). The CDR3 loop spans 15 amino acids. Full variable domain (missing parts from reference TRBV7-9 and TRBJ1-6): DTGVSQNPRHKITKRGQNVTFRCDPISEHNRLYWYRQTLGQGPEFLTYFQNEAQLEKSRLLSDRFSAERPKGSFSTLEIQRTEQGDSAMYLCASSLLQGDNSPLHFGNGTRLTVT.

The V gene is TRBV10-3, the J gene TRBJ2-5; 14 positions match TRBD2. V shed 2 bases, J shed 5 bases, and the junction held 7 bases outside the gene matches. CDR1 ENHRY and CDR2 SYGVKD come from the germline V gene. This CDR3 spans 17 amino acids. CDR3 DNA sequence: TGTGCCATCAGTGAGGTGACTAGCGGGAGGGCCGATGAGACCCAGTACTTC. Translated: CAISEVTSGRADETQYF.

The V and J genes are TRBV18 and TRBJ2-5, with 7 bases that match TRBD2. CDR1 is KGHSH and CDR2 is LQKENI in the germline V gene. The CDR3 contains 15 residues. V shed 3 bases and J 5 bases; nucleotides not matched to a gene: 9. CDR3: CASSPASTSMETQYF. In DNA form, the CDR3 reads TGTGCCAGCTCACCCGCCTCGACTAGCATGGAGACCCAGTACTTC.

The chain uses TRBV7-2 and TRBJ2-7, with 12 bases fitting TRBD2. This CDR3 contains 15 residues. The germline V gene encodes CDR1 SGHTA and CDR2 FQGNSA. The V segment lost 5 bases and the J segment 5 bases; nucleotides outside the gene matches: 7. In DNA form, the CDR3 reads TGTGCCAGCAGCCCAAGACTAGCGGGAGACCACGAGCAGTACTTC. This translates into CASSPRLAGDHEQYF.

CDR3 in amino acids: CASSLVGGTGGANVLTF. CDR3 nucleotides: TGTGCCAGCAGCTTAGTAGGGGGCACAGGTGGGGCCAACGTCCTGACTTTC. The gene calls are TRBV7-2 and TRBJ2-6, with 7 bases aligning to TRBD1. With 1 base clipped from V and 3 bases from J, the junction kept 6 bases outside the gene matches. Per germline, CDR1 SGHTA and CDR2 FQGNSA. There are 17 residues in the CDR3.

A single count supports this clone. V usage is TRBV7-2 and J usage is TRBJ1-6; perhaps TRBD1 as D (5 bases). Between the trimmed V and J ends, which lost 3 bases and 3 bases, there was a span of 12 bases. CDR1 SGHTA and CDR2 FQGNSA come from the germline V gene. The CDR3 totals 16 residues. CDR3 nucleotide sequence: TGTGCCAGCAGCTTTTCGGGGGGGATCTATAATTCACCCCTCCACTTT. Translating gives CASSFSGGIYNSPLHF.

The J gene is TRBJ2-1, the V gene TRBV5-1; TRBD2 agrees at 7 bases. The length of the CDR3 is 14 residues. After removal of 3 bases from V and 4 bases from J, the junction contained 4 bases not matched to a gene. Germline CDR1 and CDR2: SGHRS and YFSETQ. The CDR3 region has the DNA TGCGCCAGCAGCTCCGGGACTACATACAATGAGCAGTTCTTC. This codes for CASSSGTTYNEQFF.